The sequence of this T cell receptor beta chain was determined in a study of T-cell memory formation after mild COVID-19. In the case of this clonotype: No antigen is known for it.

TCRdb called the 5' RACE reads again in MiXCR, with one record for every CDR3 protein. Counted here are around 250,000 distinct CDR3 sequences, roughly a sixth occurring once; the ten biggest clones make up more than 20%. After removal of 3 bases from V and 1 base from J, the junction contained 2 bases not matched to a gene. Germline CDR1 DFQATT, CDR2 SNEGSKA (reference sequence). The CDR3 has 14 amino acids. Findings and limits, study-wide: Day 15 to 85 contracting clones showed balanced CD4/CD8; day 15 to 37 expanders favored CD4+. Most CD4+ clones that shrank were in CM and EM, while CD8+ ones turned up in EMRA.

This TCR was sampled from a man between 18 and 35 years old who had mild COVID-19 (a few samples of this study predate the infection). Cell type and time point are not known. Sample: PBMCs or a T cell subset sorted from them (not recorded which). The rearrangement links TRBV20-1 to TRBJ1-2, with 10 bases aligning to TRBD1. CDR3 residues: CSASGTGVNYGYTF. For the CDR3, the DNA is TGCAGTGCTAGTGGGACAGGGGTTAACTATGGCTACACCTTC.